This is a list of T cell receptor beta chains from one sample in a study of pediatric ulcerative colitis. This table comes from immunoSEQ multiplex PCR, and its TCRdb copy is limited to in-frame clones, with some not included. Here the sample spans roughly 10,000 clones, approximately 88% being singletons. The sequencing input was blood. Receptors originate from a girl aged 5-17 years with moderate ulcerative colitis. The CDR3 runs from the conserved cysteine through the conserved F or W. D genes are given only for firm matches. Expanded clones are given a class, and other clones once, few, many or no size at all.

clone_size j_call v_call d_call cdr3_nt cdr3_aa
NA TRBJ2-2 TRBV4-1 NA TGCGCCAGCAGCCAAGAGGGGGCAGCCGGGGAGCTGTTTTTT CASSQEGAAGELFF
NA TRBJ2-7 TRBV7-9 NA TGTGCCAGCAGCCCCTTGGACGGAGGGGCCTACGAGCAGTACTTC CASSPLDGGAYEQYF
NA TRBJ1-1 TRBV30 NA TGTGCCTGGAGTGTAGGGGGAAGGGAGGTCACTGAAGCTTTCTTT CAWSVGGREVTEAFF
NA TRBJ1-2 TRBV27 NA TGTGCCAGCAGTGGGACGAGGGGAACGTATGGCTACACCTTC CASSGTRGTYGYTF
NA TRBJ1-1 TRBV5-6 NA TGTGCCAGCAGCTATGGTTCCACTGAAGCTTTCTTT CASSYGSTEAFF
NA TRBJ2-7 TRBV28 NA TGTGCCAGCAGTGTCCCTAGCTTATCGTACGAGCAGTACTTC CASSVPSLSYEQYF
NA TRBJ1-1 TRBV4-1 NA TGCGCCAGCAGCCAACTGACAGACATGAACACTGAAGCTTTCTTT CASSQLTDMNTEAFF
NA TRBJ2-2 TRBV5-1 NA TGCGCCAGCAGCTTCGATCCCCTGAGGCTAGCGAACACCGGGGAGCTGTTTTTT CASSFDPLRLANTGELFF
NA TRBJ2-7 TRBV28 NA TGTGCCAGCAGTTTAAGGGGTAGCGGATCCGCTACCAACTACGAGCAGTACTTC CASSLRGSGSATNYEQYF
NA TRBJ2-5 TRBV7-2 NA TGTGCCAGCAGCTTTAGCCTACAAGAGACCCAGTACTTC CASSFSLQETQYF
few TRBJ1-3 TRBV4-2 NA TGTGCCAGCAGCCAAGAAGAAGGGTCTGGAAACACCATATATTTT CASSQEEGSGNTIYF
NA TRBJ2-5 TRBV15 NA TGTGCCACCAGCAGAGATTTGGACACGGAGACCCAGTACTTC CATSRDLDTETQYF
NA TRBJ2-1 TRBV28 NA TGTGCCAGCCCCCCCCTTAGCACCAGCTCCTACAATGAGCAGTTCTTC CASPPLSTSSYNEQFF
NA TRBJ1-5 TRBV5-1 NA TGCGCCAGAGCGAATCTTTGTAGCAATCAGCCCCAGCATTTT CARANLCSNQPQHF
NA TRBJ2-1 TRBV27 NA TGTGCCAGCAGTTTATTCGGCTATGAGCAGTTCTTC CASSLFGYEQFF
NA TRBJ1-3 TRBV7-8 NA TGTGCCAGCAGCAAAGGGGCCGGGCCTGGAAACACCATATATTTT CASSKGAGPGNTIYF
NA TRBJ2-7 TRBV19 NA TGTGCCAGTAGTCTTACAACCTCCTCCTACGAGCAGTACTTC CASSLTTSSYEQYF
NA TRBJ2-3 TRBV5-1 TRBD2 TGCGCCAGCAGCTTGCTAGGACTAGCGGGGCACACAGATACGCAGTATTTT CASSLLGLAGHTDTQYF
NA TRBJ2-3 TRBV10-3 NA TGTGCCATCACGGACTATAGGGATACGCAGTATTTT CAITDYRDTQYF
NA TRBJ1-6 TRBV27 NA TGTGCCAGCAGTTCTATACAGGGAACACCCCTCCACTTT CASSSIQGTPLHF
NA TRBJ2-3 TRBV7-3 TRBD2 TGTGCCAGCAGCCGGGGACTAGCCTTGACAGATACGCAGTATTTT CASSRGLALTDTQYF
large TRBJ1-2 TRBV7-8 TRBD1 TGTGCCAGCAGCTTGGGGACAGGGAATGGCTACACCTTC CASSLGTGNGYTF
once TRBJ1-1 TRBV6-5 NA TGTGCCAGCAGTTACGGCCCGGACACTGAAGCTTTCTTT CASSYGPDTEAFF
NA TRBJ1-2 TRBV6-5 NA TGTGCCAGCAGACGCGCGTTGGAGAGCTATGGCTACACCTTC CASRRALESYGYTF
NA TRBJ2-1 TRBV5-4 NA TGTGCCAGCAGCCCCCGGGACTCGTTCCACAATGAGCAGTTCTTC CASSPRDSFHNEQFF
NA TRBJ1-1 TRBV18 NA TGTGCCAGCTCAGCAAAGGGGGGTTTGAACACTGAAGCTTTCTTT CASSAKGGLNTEAFF
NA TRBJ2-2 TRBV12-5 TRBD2 TGTGCTAGTGGTTCAAAAGGGACTAGCGGGGGGACCGGGGAGCTGTTTTTT CASGSKGTSGGTGELFF
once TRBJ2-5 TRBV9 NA TGTGCCAGCAGCCCAAGCGGGCTGGGGGAGACCCAGTACTTC CASSPSGLGETQYF
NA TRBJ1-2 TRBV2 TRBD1 TGTGCCACGTACGACGGGACAGGGTATTATGGCTACACCTTC CATYDGTGYYGYTF
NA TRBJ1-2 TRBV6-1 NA TGTGCCAGCATTACTGGGAGGGGATCTAACTATGGCTACACCTTC CASITGRGSNYGYTF
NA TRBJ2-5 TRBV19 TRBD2 TGTGCCAGTAGCGGGACTAGCGGGGGGGCCCCGTCCAGGGTCCAGTACTTC CASSGTSGGAPSRVQYF
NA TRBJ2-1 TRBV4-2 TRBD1 TGTGCCAGCAGCCAAGAAAAGGGGGCCGGCTACAATGAGCAGTTCTTC CASSQEKGAGYNEQFF
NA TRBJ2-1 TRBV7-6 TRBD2 TGTGCCAGCAGCAGGATATTCGGGGGGAGGGATGAGCAGTTCTTC CASSRIFGGRDEQFF
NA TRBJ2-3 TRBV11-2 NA TGTGCCAGCAGCCGTTCTCCTAATACGCAGTATTTT CASSRSPNTQYF
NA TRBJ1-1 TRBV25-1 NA TGTGCCAGCAGTGACCAACAGGGCGCCACTGAAGCTTTCTTT CASSDQQGATEAFF
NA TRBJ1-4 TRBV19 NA TGTGCCAGTAGTATCGGCTGGGGGGAACCTGAAAAACTGTTTTTT CASSIGWGEPEKLFF
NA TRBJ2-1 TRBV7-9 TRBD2 TGTGCCAGCAGCCCTTTTGGGACTAGCGGGAGGATCACGAATGAGCAGTTCTTC CASSPFGTSGRITNEQFF
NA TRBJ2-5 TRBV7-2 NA TGTGCCAGCAGCTCCGCGGTTTCAAGGGGCCAAGAGACCCAGTACTTC CASSSAVSRGQETQYF
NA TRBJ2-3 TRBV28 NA TGTGCCAGCTTTGGAGGGGGCTACACAGATACGCAGTATTTT CASFGGGYTDTQYF
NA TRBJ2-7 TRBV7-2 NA TGTGCCAGCAGCTTAGTCTCCATGGCCTACGAGCAGTACTTC CASSLVSMAYEQYF
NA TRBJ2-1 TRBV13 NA TGTGCCAGCAGCACAACAAGGAACAATGAGCAGTTCTTC CASSTTRNNEQFF
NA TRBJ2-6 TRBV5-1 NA TGCGCCAGCAGCTTGGCCCCAGGGCTGAGCTCTGGGGCCAACGTCCTGACTTTC CASSLAPGLSSGANVLTF
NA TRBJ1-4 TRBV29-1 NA TGCAGCGTTGAAAGGGCCGGGGGTGAAAAACTGTTTTTT CSVERAGGEKLFF
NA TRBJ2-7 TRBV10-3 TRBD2 TGTGCCATCAGTCCCCTAGCGGGGGCCCATAGTCAGCAGTACTTC CAISPLAGAHSQQYF
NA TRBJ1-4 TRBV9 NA TGTGCCAGCAGCGTAGGAGGGGCAGGGTTTGAAAAACTGTTTTTT CASSVGGAGFEKLFF
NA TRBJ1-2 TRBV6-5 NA TGTGCCAGCAGCAGGACAGTCAACTATGGCTACACCTTC CASSRTVNYGYTF
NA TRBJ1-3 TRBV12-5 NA TGTGCTAGTGGTCCACTTCCTGGAAACACCATATATTTT CASGPLPGNTIYF
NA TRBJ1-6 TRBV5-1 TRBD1 TGCGCCAGCAGCACTACCGGGACAGGGGTTTCACCCCTCCACTTT CASSTTGTGVSPLHF
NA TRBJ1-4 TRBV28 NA TGTGCCAGCAGTCCCCCGGGCGCTTTAGGCGAAAAACTGTTTTTT CASSPPGALGEKLFF
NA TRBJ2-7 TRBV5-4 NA TGTGCCAGCAGCTTGACTGGTACCACCACCTACGAGCAGTACTTC CASSLTGTTTYEQYF
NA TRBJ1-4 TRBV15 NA TGTGCCACCAGCAGAAGGTCTAATGAAAAACTGTTTTTT CATSRRSNEKLFF
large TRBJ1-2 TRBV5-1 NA TGCGCCAGCAGCTCGTCGCCCACTGTGAACTATGGCTACACCTTC CASSSSPTVNYGYTF
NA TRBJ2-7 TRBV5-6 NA TGTGCCAGCAGTCTCAAGGGGTACGAGCAGTACTTC CASSLKGYEQYF
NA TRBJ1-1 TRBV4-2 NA TGTGCCAGCAGCCTGCTGGCCAAAAACACTGAAGCTTTCTTT CASSLLAKNTEAFF
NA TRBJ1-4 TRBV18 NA TGTGCCAGCTCACCACCGAGACAGCTCCTCTTAGTTTTT CASSPPRQLLLVF